A single sample gave rise to the 27 T cell receptor beta chains below, sequenced in a study of blood T cell repertoires in COVID-19. Assay used: immunoSEQ multiplex PCR; TCRdb lists only in-frame clones, some missing. The sample has roughly 88,000 clones, about 93% seen once; the top ten hold 3.9%. Sequenced: peripheral blood. Receptors were obtained from a woman aged 45-59 years in a cohort sampled during active COVID-19.

The J gene is TRBJ2-3, the V gene TRBV14; possible D gene TRBD2, 6 bases. The germline gives CDR1 SGHDN, CDR2 FVKESK. The CDR3 extends over 14 amino acids. V was pared by 4 bases and J by 2 bases, with 10 bases between. CDR3 residues: CASSLSGVTDTQYF. The DNA of the CDR3 is TGTGCCAGCAGCCTTAGCGGAGTCACAGATACGCAGTATTTT. Together with reference TRBV14 and TRBJ2-3, the CDR3 gives the full variable domain: EAGVTQFPSHSVIEKGQTVTLRCDPISGHDNLYWYRRVMGKEIKFLLHFVKESKQDESGMPNNRFLAERTGGTYSTLKVQPAELEDSGVYFCASSLSGVTDTQYFGPGTRLTVL.

The sample holds a few counts of this clone. The chain is built from TRBV7-8 and TRBJ1-3; 7 bases align to TRBD1. In germline, CDR1 is SGHVS, CDR2 FQNEAQ. This CDR3 spans 14 amino acids. J was trimmed by 4 bases and V by 5 bases; bases with no gene match: 5. In DNA, the CDR3 is TGTGCCAGCAGCGCACGGACAGGCGGAAACACCATATATTTT. Its translation is CASSARTGGNTIYF.

The rearrangement uses TRBV3-1 (or the pseudogene TRBV3-2) and TRBJ1-4; TRBD1 matches 8 bases. Germline V gives CDR1 LGHDT, CDR2 YNNKEL (reference sequence). After removal of 1 base from V and 10 bases from J, the junction contained 14 bases not matched to a gene. CDR3 length: 17 residues. CDR3 sequence (DNA): TGTGCCAGCAGCCAAGTTACAGGGGGACTTACCGGGGGAAAACTGTTTTTT. It translates to CASSQVTGGLTGGKLFF.

V usage is TRBV19 and J usage is TRBJ1-2, with 7 positions matching TRBD1. CDR3 length: 15 residues. CDR1 is LNHDA, CDR2 SQIVND, per germline (reference sequence). The V segment lost 9 bases and the J segment 5 bases; nucleotides outside the gene matches: 15. The chain's CDR3 is CASRRQGPNEYGYTF. The CDR3 bases are TGTGCCAGCCGCCGACAGGGCCCAAATGAGTATGGCTACACCTTC.

The chain couples TRBV6-2 or TRBV6-3 to TRBJ1-5; a weak D match, TRBD1 (5 bases). Germline CDR1 reads MNHEY; CDR2 reads SVGEGT. The length of the CDR3 is 17 residues. Trimming removed 2 bases from V and 1 base from J, with 15 bases in between. In DNA form, the CDR3 reads TGTGCCAGCAGTTACATCTGGCGGGGGATGAGCAATCAGCCCCAGCATTTT. Protein sequence: CASSYIWRGMSNQPQHF.

This CDR3 reads CASSLASSLLSYEQYF. Here the CDR3 DNA reads TGCGCCAGCAGCTTGGCTTCCAGTCTTCTCTCCTACGAGCAGTACTTC. The V and J genes are TRBV5-1 and TRBJ2-7; no definite D call. The CDR3 has 16 amino acids. V dropped 0 bases and J dropped 0 bases, with 13 bases sitting between them. Germline V gene sequence: CDR1 SGHRS, CDR2 YFSETQ.

Here the CDR3 reads CASSGTRKETQYF. Written as DNA, the CDR3 is TGTGCCAGCAGCGGGACTCGGAAAGAGACCCAGTACTTC. The rearrangement links TRBV2 to TRBJ2-5, with D maybe TRBD2 (6 bases). The CDR3 covers 13 residues. Per germline, CDR1 SNHLY and CDR2 FYNNEI. V was shortened by 6 bases and J by 3 bases, with 11 bases between the two germline ends.

V usage is TRBV30 and J usage is TRBJ1-5; 7 nucleotides match TRBD1. V was clipped by 2 bases and J by 6 bases; unmatched bases: 13. The V gene's germline CDR1 is GTSNPN and CDR2 SVGIG (reference sequence). The CDR3 has 16 amino acids. CDR3 bases: TGTGCCTGGAGTCGAAGTCGGACAGGAAGAGGTCAGCCCCAGCATTTT. Its protein product is CAWSRSRTGRGQPQHF.

This chain joins TRBV28 and TRBJ1-3; no clear D gene. V lost 5 bases and J lost 3, with 23 bases in between. This CDR3 contains 18 residues. Germline CDR1 reads MDHEN; CDR2 reads SYDVKM. DNA of the CDR3: TGTGCCAGCAGTAACTCATTGGTGAGGAGGCGACTTGGAAACACCATATATTTT. Protein sequence: CASSNSLVRRRLGNTIYF.

The V gene is TRBV12-3 or TRBV12-4, the J gene TRBJ1-3, with D tentatively TRBD1 (6 bases). The CDR3 runs to 13 residues. V dropped 4 bases and J dropped 8 bases, with 12 bases sitting between them. CDR3 bases: TGTGCCAGCAGTTCAGGGGCGAGGTACACCATATATTTT. It translates to CASSSGARYTIYF.

This clone was counted only a few times. The chain combines TRBV6-2 or TRBV6-3 with TRBJ1-1; 9 nucleotides align to TRBD1. J gave up 0 bases and V 5 bases, and 4 bases lay outside the gene matches. Per germline, CDR1 MNHEY and CDR2 SVGEGT. There are 15 residues in the CDR3. In DNA, the CDR3 is TGTGCCAGCAGTGCCGGGACAGGGCTGAACACTGAAGCTTTCTTT. Translated, it gives CASSAGTGLNTEAFF.

This chain links TRBV5-1 with TRBJ2-1; 9 bases agree with TRBD1. This CDR3 contains 15 residues. V lost 4 bases and J lost 7; bases outside the gene matches: 9. Per the germline V gene, CDR1 is SGHRS and CDR2 is YFSETQ. For the CDR3, the DNA is TGCGCCAGCAGCCCACGGGACAGGGTACCTAATGAGCAGTTCTTC. Protein product: CASSPRDRVPNEQFF.

The chain is built from TRBV5-1 and TRBJ2-1; the D gene is possibly TRBD2 (6 bases). Germline CDR1 and CDR2: SGHRS and YFSETQ. The V gene lost 4 bases and the J gene lost 6 bases, with 17 bases spanning the gap. CDR3 size: 15 residues. The CDR3 here is CASSLGTLGSNEQFF. The CDR3 DNA reads as TGCGCCAGCAGCCTTGGGACTCTAGGGTCCAATGAGCAGTTCTTC.

This clone was seen a handful of times. This chain links TRBV11-3 with TRBJ1-1; no definite D call. V was clipped by 0 bases and J by 6 bases, with 8 bases between them. The CDR3 is 13 amino acids. The germline CDR1 and CDR2 sequences are SGHNT and YENEEA. The CDR3 protein is CASSLEATSEAFF. The CDR3 DNA reads TGTGCCAGCAGCTTAGAGGCGACATCTGAAGCTTTCTTT.

The chain employs TRBV6-5 and TRBJ1-1, with unresolved D. Per the germline V gene, CDR1 is MNHEY and CDR2 is SVGAGI. The V and J ends lost 7 bases and 7 bases respectively, with 22 bases between them. The CDR3 is 15 amino acids. The CDR3 loop reads CASIRSHEGVGEAFF. The CDR3 DNA reads as TGTGCCAGCATCCGGTCCCATGAGGGAGTAGGTGAAGCTTTCTTT.

The V and J genes are TRBV11-3 and TRBJ2-1; D may be TRBD2 (7 bases). The germline V gene has CDR1 SGHNT and CDR2 YENEEA. Trimming removed 6 bases at V and 7 bases at J, with 22 bases between. The CDR3 runs to 16 residues. CDR3 amino acids: CASSFSRGAQRNEQFF. CDR3 sequence (DNA): TGTGCCAGCAGTTTTTCCCGGGGGGCGCAAAGGAATGAGCAGTTCTTC.

The chain combines TRBV7-2 with TRBJ1-5; D is ambiguous. This CDR3 is built from 12 residues. V lost 3 bases and J lost 10, with 10 bases in between. CDR1 SGHTA and CDR2 FQGNSA come from the germline V gene. The CDR3 DNA reads as TGTGCCAGCAGCTTCCCACAGCTACCCCAGCATTTT. Translation gives CASSFPQLPQHF.

This chain links TRBV7-8 with TRBJ2-2; 7 bases align to TRBD2. The V segment lost 5 bases and the J segment 4 bases; nucleotides outside the gene matches: 10. Germline V gene lookup returns CDR1 SGHVS and CDR2 FQNEAQ. This CDR3 is 16 amino acids long. The CDR3 DNA reads as TGTGCCAGCAGCCGCCTCAGGAGGGAGGGCACCGGGGAGCTGTTTTTT. This translates into CASSRLRREGTGELFF.

The chain joins TRBV19 to TRBJ1-3; 7 bases fit TRBD1. Germline-derived CDR1 and CDR2 are LNHDA and SQIVND (reference sequence). The V segment lost 7 bases and the J segment 1 base; nucleotides outside the gene matches: 10. The CDR3 length is 16 residues. Here the CDR3 reads CASTLTWDRSGNTIYF. CDR3 DNA: TGTGCCAGTACTCTCACCTGGGACAGATCTGGAAACACCATATATTTT.

The chain is built from TRBV29-1 and TRBJ2-2, with 11 bases identical to TRBD2. The CDR3 is 17 amino acids. CDR1 is SQVTM, CDR2 ANQGSEA, per germline. J gave up 4 bases and V 4 bases, and 11 bases lay outside the gene matches. The CDR3 reads CSVVFPFGLAGTGELFF. CDR3 coding DNA: TGCAGCGTTGTATTCCCCTTTGGACTAGCGGGCACCGGGGAGCTGTTTTTT.

V and J are TRBV11-2 and TRBJ1-5; 7 nucleotides align to TRBD1. The CDR3 has 13 amino acids. V trimming: 5 bases; J trimming: 7 bases; junction bases outside the gene matches: 5. Germline V gene lookup returns CDR1 SGHAT and CDR2 FQNNGV. CDR3: CASSVAGGQPQHF. Here the CDR3 DNA reads TGTGCCAGCAGCGTGGCAGGGGGGCAGCCCCAGCATTTT.

The rearrangement uses TRBV5-1 and TRBJ2-2; 7 bases agree with TRBD2. Germline CDR1 reads SGHRS; CDR2 reads YFSETQ. J gave up 2 bases and V 3 bases, and 10 bases lay outside the gene matches. The CDR3 runs to 17 residues. DNA for the CDR3: TGCGCCAGCAGCTCGGGGAGGGGTCAGACAAACACCGGGGAGCTGTTTTTT. Protein sequence: CASSSGRGQTNTGELFF.

The gene calls are TRBV19 and TRBJ2-1, with 9 bases aligning to TRBD2. The CDR3 length is 14 residues. The J segment lost 1 base and the V segment lost 8 bases, leaving 3 bases of the junction unmatched. Germline values: CDR1 LNHDA, CDR2 SQIVND (reference sequence). The CDR3 sequence is CASLAGESYNEQFF. CDR3 in DNA: TGTGCCAGTTTAGCGGGAGAGTCCTACAATGAGCAGTTCTTC.

This chain uses TRBV2 with TRBJ1-2; D may be TRBD1 (6 bases). In germline, CDR1 is SNHLY, CDR2 FYNNEI. The V gene lost 4 bases and the J gene lost 2 bases, with 8 bases spanning the gap. The CDR3 is made up of 13 amino acids. CDR3 sequence: CASSGQENYGYTF. CDR3 DNA: TGTGCCAGCAGTGGACAGGAAAACTATGGCTACACCTTC.

The rearrangement joins TRBV2 to TRBJ2-5, with D tentatively TRBD1 (8 bases). CDR1 is SNHLY, CDR2 FYNNEI, per germline. V was pared by 5 bases and J by 7 bases, with 23 bases between. CDR3 length: 16 residues. CDR3 in DNA: TGTGCCAGCAGTCCCTGGGGGGGGCAGGGGGCGATGACCCAGTACTTC. This translates into CASSPWGGQGAMTQYF.

V and J are TRBV6-1 and TRBJ1-3, with TRBD1 as a possible D gene (6 bases). Looked up from germline, CDR1 is MNHNS and CDR2 is SASEGT. The CDR3 consists of 14 residues. The V and J ends lost 7 bases and 4 bases respectively, with 14 bases between them. The CDR3 nucleotides read TGTGCCAGCACCAGGGGAGAGGCCGGAAACACCATATATTTT. Its translation is CASTRGEAGNTIYF.

The rearrangement joins TRBV7-9 to TRBJ2-1; D is possibly TRBD2 (6 bases). The V end lost 5 bases, the J end lost 4 bases, and 12 bases lay between the germline ends. Germline CDR1 and CDR2: SEHNR and FQNEAQ (reference sequence). CDR3 length: 14 residues. The DNA for the CDR3 is TGTGCCAGCAGCGCCGGGGGAGTTTACAATGAGCAGTTCTTC. Translating it yields CASSAGGVYNEQFF.